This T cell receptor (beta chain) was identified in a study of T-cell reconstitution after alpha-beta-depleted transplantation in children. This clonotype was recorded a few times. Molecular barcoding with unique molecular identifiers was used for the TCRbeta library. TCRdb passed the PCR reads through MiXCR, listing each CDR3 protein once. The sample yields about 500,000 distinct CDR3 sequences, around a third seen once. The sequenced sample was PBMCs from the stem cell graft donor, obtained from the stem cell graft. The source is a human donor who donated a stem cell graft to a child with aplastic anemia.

CDR3 DNA: TGTGCCAGCAGTGAATCAGGGGCAGGGAACACTGAAGCTTTCTTT. As protein: CASSESGAGNTEAFF. This rearrangement joins TRBV25-1 to TRBJ1-1; tentatively, D is TRBD1 (6 bases). Looked up from germline, CDR1 is MGHDK and CDR2 is SYGVNS. V was trimmed by 1 base and J by 1 base, leaving 10 bases between them. This CDR3 is built from 15 residues.